One sample yielded the 4 T cell receptor beta chains listed below, sequenced in a study of T cell responses to AZD1222 COVID-19 vaccine (dated by TCRdb to about 2021). The time point tag for this specimen amounts to: baseline before first vaccination. Library preparation was by the immunoSEQ multiplex PCR assay. TCRdb re-hosts the immuneACCESS table, in-frame sequences only. Its copies lack some clones; in the studies checked, an unresolved V gene accounts for under half of them, and the cause for the rest is not known. This sample is represented by about 150,000 clones; just over 90% of them were singletons. The ten largest clones represent about 2.8% of the sample. The material was peripheral blood, obtained on day 0 of AZD1222 vaccination. These receptors were obtained from an adult in good health.

The chain has TRBV14 and TRBJ2-7; TRBD2 matches 7 bases. The CDR3 contains 14 residues. Germline loops: CDR1 SGHDN, CDR2 FVKESK. Trimming took 5 bases from V and 3 from J; bases not matched to a gene: 7. The CDR3 is CASSLRGDLYEQYF. For the CDR3, the DNA is TGTGCCAGCAGCTTACGGGGGGACCTCTACGAGCAGTACTTC.

This chain uses TRBV5-6 with TRBJ1-2; no definite D call. In germline, CDR1 is SGHDT, CDR2 YYEEEE. There are 13 residues in the CDR3. V gave up 0 bases and J gave up 8 bases, with 11 bases separating them. CDR3: CASSLGTGGGYTF. The CDR3 nucleotides are TGTGCCAGCAGCTTGGGGACCGGCGGCGGCTACACCTTC.

J is TRBJ2-7 and V is TRBV6-5; 9 bases line up with TRBD1. The trim removed 2 bases at V and 7 bases at J, leaving 9 bases unmatched. The CDR3 is made up of 15 amino acids. In germline, CDR1 is MNHEY, CDR2 SVGAGI. CDR3 protein: CASSYRDRVEYEQYF. CDR3 in DNA: TGTGCCAGCAGTTACCGGGACAGGGTTGAATATGAGCAGTACTTC.

The chain has TRBV9 and TRBJ2-1; D may be TRBD2 (5 bases). The germline V gene has CDR1 SGDLS and CDR2 YYNGEE. V was pared by 4 bases and J by 5 bases, with 16 bases between. This CDR3 is 15 amino acids long. CDR3 sequence reads: CASSLGVVRDNEQFF. CDR3 nucleotide sequence: TGTGCCAGCAGCCTTGGTGTAGTGCGGGACAATGAGCAGTTCTTC.